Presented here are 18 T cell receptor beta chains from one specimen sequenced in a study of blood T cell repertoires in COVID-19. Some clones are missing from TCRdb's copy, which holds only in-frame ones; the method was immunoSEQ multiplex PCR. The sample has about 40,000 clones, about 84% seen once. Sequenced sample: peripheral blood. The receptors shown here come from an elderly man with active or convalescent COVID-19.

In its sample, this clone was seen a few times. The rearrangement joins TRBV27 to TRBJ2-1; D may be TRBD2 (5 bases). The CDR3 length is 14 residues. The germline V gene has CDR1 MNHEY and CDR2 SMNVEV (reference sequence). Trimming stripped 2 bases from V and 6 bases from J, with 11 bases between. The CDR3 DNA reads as TGTGCCAGCAGTTTACACCCGGGGAGCAATGAGCAGTTCTTC. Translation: CASSLHPGSNEQFF.

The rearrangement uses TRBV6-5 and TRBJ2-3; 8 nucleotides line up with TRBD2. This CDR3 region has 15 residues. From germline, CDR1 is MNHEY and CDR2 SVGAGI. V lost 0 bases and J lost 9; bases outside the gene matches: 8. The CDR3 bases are TGTGCCAGCAGTTACTCCTGGCGGGGGGTCCGAACGCAGTATTTT. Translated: CASSYSWRGVRTQYF.

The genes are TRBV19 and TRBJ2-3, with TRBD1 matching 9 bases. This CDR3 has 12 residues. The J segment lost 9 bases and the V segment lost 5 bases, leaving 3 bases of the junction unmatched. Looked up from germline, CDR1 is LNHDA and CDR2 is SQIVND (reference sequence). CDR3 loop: CASSPGQGTQYF. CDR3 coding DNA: TGTGCCAGTAGTCCTGGACAGGGGACGCAGTATTTT.

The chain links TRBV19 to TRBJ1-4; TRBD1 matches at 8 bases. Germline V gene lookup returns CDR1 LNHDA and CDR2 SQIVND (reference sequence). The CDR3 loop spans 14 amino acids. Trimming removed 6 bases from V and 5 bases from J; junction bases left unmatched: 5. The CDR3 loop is CASRLDRGNEKLFF. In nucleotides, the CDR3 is TGTGCCAGTAGGTTAGACAGGGGCAATGAAAAACTGTTTTTT.

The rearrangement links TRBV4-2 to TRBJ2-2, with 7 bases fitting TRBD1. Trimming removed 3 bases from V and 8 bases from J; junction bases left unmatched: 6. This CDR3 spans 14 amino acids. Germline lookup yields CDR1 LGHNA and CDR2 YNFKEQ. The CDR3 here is CASSQNRGFGELFF. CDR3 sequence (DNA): TGTGCCAGCAGCCAGAACAGGGGTTTTGGGGAGCTGTTTTTT.

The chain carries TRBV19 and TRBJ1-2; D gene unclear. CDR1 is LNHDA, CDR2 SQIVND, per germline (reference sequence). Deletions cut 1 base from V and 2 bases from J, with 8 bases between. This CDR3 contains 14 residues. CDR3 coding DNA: TGTGCCAGTAGTATAGGTTCGGGGAACTATGGCTACACCTTC. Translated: CASSIGSGNYGYTF.

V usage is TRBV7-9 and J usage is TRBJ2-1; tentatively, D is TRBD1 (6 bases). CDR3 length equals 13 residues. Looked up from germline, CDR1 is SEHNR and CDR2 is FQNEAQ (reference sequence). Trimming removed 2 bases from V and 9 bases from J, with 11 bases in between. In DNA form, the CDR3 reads TGTGCCAGCAGCTTAATAACAGGGACTGAGCAGTTCTTC. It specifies CASSLITGTEQFF.

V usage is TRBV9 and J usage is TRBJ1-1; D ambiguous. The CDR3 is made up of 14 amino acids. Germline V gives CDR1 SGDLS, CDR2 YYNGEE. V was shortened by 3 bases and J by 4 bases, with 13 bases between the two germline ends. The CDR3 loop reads CASSETPRGTEAFF. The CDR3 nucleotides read TGTGCCAGCAGCGAGACACCTCGTGGCACTGAAGCTTTCTTT.

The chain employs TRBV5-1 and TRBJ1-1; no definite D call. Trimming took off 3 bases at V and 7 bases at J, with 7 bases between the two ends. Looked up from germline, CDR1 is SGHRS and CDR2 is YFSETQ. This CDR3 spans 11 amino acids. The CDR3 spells CASSSQVEAFF. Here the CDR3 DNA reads TGCGCCAGCAGCTCCCAGGTTGAAGCTTTCTTT.

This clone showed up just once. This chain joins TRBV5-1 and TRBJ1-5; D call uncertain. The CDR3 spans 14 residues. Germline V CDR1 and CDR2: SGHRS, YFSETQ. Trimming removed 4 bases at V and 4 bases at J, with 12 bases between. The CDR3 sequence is CASSPTGGNQPQHF. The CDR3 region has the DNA TGCGCCAGCAGCCCCACCGGCGGGAATCAGCCCCAGCATTTT.

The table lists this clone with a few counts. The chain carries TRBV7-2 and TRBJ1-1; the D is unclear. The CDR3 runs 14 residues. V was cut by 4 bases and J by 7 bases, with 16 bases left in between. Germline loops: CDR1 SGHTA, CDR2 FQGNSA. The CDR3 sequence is CASSSSRRKLEAFF. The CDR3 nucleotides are TGTGCCAGCAGCTCCTCTCGGCGGAAGCTTGAAGCTTTCTTT.

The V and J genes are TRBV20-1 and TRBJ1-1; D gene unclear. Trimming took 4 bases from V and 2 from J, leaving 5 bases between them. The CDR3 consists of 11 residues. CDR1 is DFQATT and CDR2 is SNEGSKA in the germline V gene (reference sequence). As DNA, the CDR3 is TGCAGTGCTAACGGTAACACTGAAGCTTTCTTT. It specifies CSANGNTEAFF.

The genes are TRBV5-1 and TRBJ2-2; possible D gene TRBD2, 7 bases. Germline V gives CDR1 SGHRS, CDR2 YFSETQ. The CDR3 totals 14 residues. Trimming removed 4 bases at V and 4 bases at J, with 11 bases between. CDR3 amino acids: CASSGGAVTGELFF. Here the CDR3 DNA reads TGCGCCAGCAGCGGGGGGGCAGTCACCGGGGAGCTGTTTTTT.

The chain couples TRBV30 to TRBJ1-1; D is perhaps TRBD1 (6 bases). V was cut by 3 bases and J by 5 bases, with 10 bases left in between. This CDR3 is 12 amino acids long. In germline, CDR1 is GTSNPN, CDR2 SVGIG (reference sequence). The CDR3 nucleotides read TGTGCCTGGAGCAGGGGATCAACTGAAGCTTTCTTT. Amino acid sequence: CAWSRGSTEAFF.

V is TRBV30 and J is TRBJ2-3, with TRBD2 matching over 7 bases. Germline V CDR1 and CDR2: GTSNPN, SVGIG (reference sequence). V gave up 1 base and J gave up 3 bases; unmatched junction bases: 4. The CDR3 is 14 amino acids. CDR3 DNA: TGTGCCTGGAGTGGCGGGAGTGGGACAGATACGCAGTATTTT. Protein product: CAWSGGSGTDTQYF.

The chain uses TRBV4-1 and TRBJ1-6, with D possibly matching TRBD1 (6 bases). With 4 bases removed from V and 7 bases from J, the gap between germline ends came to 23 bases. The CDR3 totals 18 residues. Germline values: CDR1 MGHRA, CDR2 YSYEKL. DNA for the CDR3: TGCGCCAGCAGCCTCTCCACGGGGGGCGGCCGAAGAAATTCACCCCTCCACTTT. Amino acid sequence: CASSLSTGGGRRNSPLHF.

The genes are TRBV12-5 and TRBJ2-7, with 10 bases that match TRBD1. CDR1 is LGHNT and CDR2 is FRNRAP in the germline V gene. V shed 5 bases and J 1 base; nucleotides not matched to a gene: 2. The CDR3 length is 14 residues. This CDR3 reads CASGGGQGSYEQYF. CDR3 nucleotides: TGTGCTAGTGGTGGGGGACAGGGGTCCTACGAGCAGTACTTC.

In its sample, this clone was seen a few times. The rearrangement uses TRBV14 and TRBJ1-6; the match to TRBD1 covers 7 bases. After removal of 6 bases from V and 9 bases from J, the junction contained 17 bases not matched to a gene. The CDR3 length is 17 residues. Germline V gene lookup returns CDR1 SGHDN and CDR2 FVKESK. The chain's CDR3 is CASRYYTGVEGASPLHF. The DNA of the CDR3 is TGTGCCAGCAGGTACTACACAGGGGTCGAGGGGGCTTCACCCCTCCACTTT.